This record looks at one T cell receptor (beta chain) sequence and its context. This sample was taken from a study of blood T cell repertoires in COVID-19. About the study: Samples representing acute and convalescent COVID-19 were sourced from the United States, Italy and Spain. In each case, the material was cDNA or gDNA derived from T cells, B-cell-depleted T cells, or PBMCs.

Per the original data handling: Estimation of nucleated cell counts relied on the amplification of reference gene primers. Sequencing used immunoSEQ multiplex PCR; TCRdb keeps in-frame clones, though not all of them. V and J calls and clone size are as listed in that table; D and trimming were resolved from the DNA. The sample contains about 99,000 clones, about 80% of which appear only once. This clonotype was sampled from a human donor in a cohort sampled during active or convalescent COVID-19. The specimen was peripheral blood.

The CDR3 loop reads CASSKQDTYGYTF. The DNA of the CDR3 is TGTGCCAGCAGCAAACAGGACACCTATGGCTACACCTTC. The chain carries TRBV5-4 and TRBJ1-2, with D tentatively TRBD1 (5 bases). V gave up 4 bases and J gave up 4 bases, with 11 bases separating them. This CDR3 is built from 13 residues. Germline loops: CDR1 SGHNT, CDR2 YYREEE (reference sequence).